Below, 6 T cell receptor beta chains from the same sample are listed, as sequenced in a study of cytomegalovirus exposure and HLA in healthy donors. The PCR made use of 60 Vbeta and 13 Jbeta primers. Some clones are missing from TCRdb's copy, which holds only in-frame ones; the method was immunoSEQ multiplex PCR. Recorded for this sample: 45,000 to 60,000 clones. The sequencing input was PBMCs. The origin of the receptors is a male donor in good health and CMV-seronegative.

This chain connects TRBV4-3 to TRBJ2-1; D is unresolved. Germline V lookup: CDR1 LGHNA, CDR2 YSLEER. The CDR3 spans 16 residues. The V gene lost 0 bases and the J gene lost 0 bases, with 9 bases spanning the gap. DNA for the CDR3: TGCGCCAGCAGCCAAGATTGGAGCCCCTCCTACAATGAGCAGTTCTTC. As protein: CASSQDWSPSYNEQFF.

With regard to this clone: Other nucleotide sequences in the sample specify the same CDR3. This chain connects TRBV19 to TRBJ1-6; weak D call: TRBD1 (6 bases). Germline V gene data show CDR1 as LNHDA and CDR2 as SQIVND (reference sequence). The length of the CDR3 is 15 residues. V dropped 6 bases and J dropped 6 bases, with 15 bases sitting between them. CDR3 nucleotides: TGTGCCAGTAGGCGAGGGGGAAGGGGTAATTCACCCCTCCACTTT. Amino acid sequence: CASRRGGRGNSPLHF. Based on the CDR3 plus reference TRBV19 and TRBJ1-6, the full variable domain is DGGITQSPKYLFRKEGQNVTLSCEQNLNHDAMYWYRQDPGQGLRLIYYSQIVNDFQKGDIAEGYSVSREKKESFPLTVTSAQKNPTAFYLCASRRGGRGNSPLHFGNGTRLTVT.

In regard to this clone: Mismatch with germline at one junction end may stem from a read error. Additional DNA sequences in this sample encode the identical CDR3. The rearrangement links TRBV7-2 to TRBJ1-6; TRBD1 aligns across 9 bases. The CDR3 runs to 15 residues. Per the germline V gene, CDR1 is SGHTA and CDR2 is FQGNSA. CDR3 residues: CASSLDRGYNSPLHF. CDR3 DNA: TGTGCCAGCAGCTTGGACAGGGGTTATAATTCACCCCTACACTTT.

The chain carries TRBV6-6 and TRBJ2-1, with D perhaps matching TRBD2 (5 bases). Germline V gene data show CDR1 as MNHNY and CDR2 as SVGAGI (reference sequence). Trimming stripped 6 bases from V and 7 bases from J, with 22 bases between. This CDR3 region has 16 residues. The CDR3 DNA follows: TGTGCCAGCAGGGAGGAGACTCACCCGCTGAATAATGAGCAGTTCTTC. It encodes CASREETHPLNNEQFF.

Worth noting for this clone: At one end the junction does not follow the germline gene, possibly because of a read error. The gene calls are TRBV27 and TRBJ2-5; tentatively, D is TRBD1 (6 bases). The CDR3 has 17 residues. CDR1 is MNHEY and CDR2 is SMNVEV in the germline V gene (reference sequence). The CDR3 nucleotides read TGTGCCAGCAGTTTTCGCAGGGGCCCTACATTCCAAGAGAACCAGTACTTC. It is translated as CASSFRRGPTFQENQYF.

By frequency, this clone registers medium-sized. The CDR3 sequence is CASSKQGAYEQYF. CDR3 sequence (DNA): TGTGCCAGCAGTAAACAGGGGGCCTACGAGCAGTACTTC. The rearrangement uses TRBV6-6 and TRBJ2-7; TRBD1 matches at 8 bases. Trimming removed 5 bases from V and 2 bases from J; junction bases left unmatched: 2. CDR3 length: 13 amino acids. Per germline, CDR1 MNHNY and CDR2 SVGAGI (reference sequence).